The 7 T cell receptor beta chains listed next were all sequenced from one sample in a study of OX40 agonist ivuxolimab in advanced cancers. Here immunoSEQ multiplex PCR was the method, and the copy in TCRdb shows in-frame clones only, minus some. The sample lists approximately 35,000 clones; roughly 80% were seen once. Sequenced material: CD4+ or CD8+ T cells sorted from blood, taken in a trial of the OX40 agonist ivuxolimab. All receptors derive from an adult with an advanced solid tumor such as melanoma, head and neck, liver or kidney cancer.

This clone came up a few times. The chain joins TRBV5-6 to TRBJ1-1; D is unclear. CDR3 size: 15 residues. The V end lost 0 bases, the J end lost 3 bases, and 12 bases lay between the germline ends. The germline V gene encodes CDR1 SGHDT and CDR2 YYEEEE. The CDR3 loop reads CASSLGVTLDTEAFF. In nucleotides, the CDR3 is TGTGCCAGCAGCTTGGGAGTTACCCTGGACACTGAAGCTTTCTTT.

The rearrangement links TRBV5-1 to TRBJ2-2; TRBD2 agrees at 9 bases. V lost 1 base, J lost 2 bases, and 3 bases stayed unmatched. The CDR3 length is 16 residues. CDR1 SGHRS and CDR2 YFSETQ come from the germline V gene. CDR3 in amino acids: CASSLIAGVNTGELFF. The CDR3 region has the DNA TGCGCCAGCAGCTTGATAGCGGGGGTTAACACCGGGGAGCTGTTTTTT.

This clone occurred once. The chain links TRBV6-1 to TRBJ2-1; D is undetermined. The germline V gene has CDR1 MNHNS and CDR2 SASEGT. The CDR3 totals 15 residues. V was shortened by 5 bases and J by 5 bases, with 16 bases between the two germline ends. In nucleotides, the CDR3 is TGTGCCAGCAGTCGTATTAGAGGAACTAACAATGAGCAGTTCTTC. This codes for CASSRIRGTNNEQFF.

Worth noting for this clone: Other DNA sequences in the same sample also yield this CDR3. The chain is built from TRBV5-1 and TRBJ1-6; 9 bases are shared with TRBD1. The V gene's germline CDR1 is SGHRS and CDR2 YFSETQ. V trimming: 0 bases; J trimming: 7 bases; junction bases outside the gene matches: 2. This CDR3 spans 15 amino acids. CDR3 nucleotide sequence: TGCGCCAGCAGCTTGGCGGGACAGGGAAATTCACCCCTCCACTTT. It translates to CASSLAGQGNSPLHF.

This chain uses TRBV10-3 with TRBJ1-1; TRBD1 matches at 10 bases. The CDR3 length is 14 residues. Germline trimming cut 6 bases from V and 3 bases from J; bases unmatched to any gene: 4. CDR1 ENHRY and CDR2 SYGVKD come from the germline V gene. The DNA for the CDR3 is TGTGCCATCAGAGGACAGGGGGAATACACTGAAGCTTTCTTT. Translation gives CAIRGQGEYTEAFF.

This chain links TRBV4-1 with TRBJ1-6, with a possible D match to TRBD1 (5 bases). Trimming left V 1 base short and J 5 bases short, with 15 bases between. CDR3 length equals 17 residues. CDR1 is MGHRA and CDR2 is YSYEKL in the germline V gene. CDR3 loop: CASSQAEPGLNNSPLHF. The CDR3 DNA sequence: TGCGCCAGCAGCCAAGCAGAACCGGGGCTTAATAATTCACCCCTCCACTTT.

There are a few counts of this clone. CDR3 residues: CASSLNLLTGTDPANYGYTF. DNA of the CDR3: TGTGCCAGCAGTCTTAACTTACTTACCGGGACAGACCCTGCCAACTATGGCTACACCTTC. This chain uses TRBV28 with TRBJ1-2, with 7 bases matching TRBD1. The CDR3 spans 20 residues. V was clipped by 5 bases and J by 2 bases; unmatched bases: 23. Germline V CDR1 and CDR2: MDHEN, SYDVKM.